The 23 T cell receptor beta chains listed next were all sequenced from one sample in a study of post-analysis software for immune sequencing data. No antigen has been identified for these receptors. Prepared TCR beta cDNA libraries contained unique molecular identifiers. TCRdb re-derived calls from the PCR reads in MiXCR, one entry per CDR3 protein. The sample lists about 770,000 distinct CDR3 sequences, just over 45% occurring once. Whole-study findings and limits: The five TRBV segments detected at higher frequency in patients than in controls included TRBV5-6, TRBV5-1 and TRBV20-1.

The sequencing input was blood. These receptor sequences come from a girl aged 10-17 years with multiple sclerosis.

The J gene is TRBJ2-1, the V gene TRBV5-1; the D is unclear. V was shortened by 2 bases and J by 8 bases, with 17 bases between the two germline ends. CDR3 length equals 15 residues. CDR1 is SGHRS, CDR2 YFSETQ, per germline. Here the CDR3 DNA reads TGCGCCAGCAGCTTATCGGCTGACGGTATTGATGAGCAGTTCTTC. Translation gives CASSLSADGIDEQFF. Full variable domain (outside the CDR3, taken from reference TRBV5-1 and TRBJ2-1): KAGVTQTPRYLIKTRGQQVTLSCSPISGHRSVSWYQQTPGQGLQFLFEYFSETQRNKGNFPGRFSGRQFSNSRSEMNVSTLELGDSALYLCASSLSADGIDEQFFGPGTRLTVL.

V and J are TRBV4-1 and TRBJ2-1; D assignment may be TRBD1 or TRBD2 (5 bases each). Trimming took 0 bases from V and 0 from J, leaving 15 bases between them. This CDR3 region has 18 residues. Germline CDR1 and CDR2: MGHRA and YSYEKL. The CDR3 DNA sequence: TGCGCCAGCAGCCAAGAGGGACGAGAGTCTAGCTCCTACAATGAGCAGTTCTTC. The encoded protein is CASSQEGRESSSYNEQFF.

The chain employs TRBV20-1 and TRBJ1-2; no definite D call. Between the trimmed V and J ends, which lost 5 bases and 6 bases, there was a span of 4 bases. This CDR3 spans 9 amino acids. CDR1 DFQATT and CDR2 SNEGSKA come from the germline V gene (reference sequence). The CDR3 reads CSAFDGYTF. CDR3 bases: TGCAGTGCTTTTGATGGCTACACCTTC.

The chain combines TRBV9 with TRBJ2-4, with a possible D match to TRBD2 (5 bases). Gene TRBJ2-7 matches the end of the DNA better, so the J call may be wrong. Germline loops: CDR1 SGDLS, CDR2 YYNGEE. This CDR3 is 14 amino acids long. CDR3 protein: CASSVDGSGDEQYF. In nucleotides, the CDR3 is TGTGCCAGCAGCGTAGATGGGTCCGGGGACGAGCAGTACTTC.

This chain uses TRBV27 with TRBJ2-3, with a weak D call TRBD1 (6 bases). Germline values: CDR1 MNHEY, CDR2 SMNVEV (reference sequence). The length of the CDR3 is 14 residues. The V end lost 0 bases, the J end lost 4 bases, and 8 bases lay between the germline ends. The CDR3 nucleotides read TGTGCCAGCAGTTTATCCGCAGGGGCAGATACGCAGTATTTT. As protein: CASSLSAGADTQYF.

On this clonotype: At one of its ends the junction is not consistent with the germline gene, which may arise from a read error. This chain uses TRBV28 with TRBJ2-1; the D is unclear. The CDR3 runs 12 residues. CDR1 and CDR2 (germline): MDHEN, SYDVKM. The CDR3 DNA reads as TGTGCCAGCAGTCTATGGTTTAATGAGCAGTTCTTC. Protein: CASSLWFNEQFF.

The V and J genes are TRBV9 and TRBJ2-7; 8 bases are shared with TRBD2. The V gene's germline CDR1 is SGDLS and CDR2 YYNGEE. There are 15 residues in the CDR3. J gave up 1 base and V 5 bases, and 8 bases lay outside the gene matches. DNA of the CDR3: TGTGCCAGCAGTCCTAGCGGGTCCATATCCTACGAGCAGTACTTC. Protein: CASSPSGSISYEQYF. Complete variable domain (other parts from reference TRBV9 and TRBJ2-7): DSGVTQTPKHLITATGQRVTLRCSPRSGDLSVYWYQQSLDQGLQFLIQYYNGEERAKGNILERFSAQQFPDLHSELNLSSLELGDSALYFCASSPSGSISYEQYFGPGTRLTVT.

A few counts support this clonotype. The chain employs TRBV12-3 or TRBV12-4 and TRBJ1-2, with 7 nucleotides matching TRBD1. The V gene end was trimmed by 2 bases and the J gene end by 6 bases; junction bases not matched to a gene: 9. CDR3 length: 15 residues. This CDR3 reads CASSLIQGGRDGYTF. Here the CDR3 DNA reads TGTGCCAGCAGTTTAATCCAGGGGGGCAGAGATGGCTACACCTTC.

This clonotype has only one observation. Germline is not matched at one junction end, which may reflect a read error. The chain has TRBV12-3 or TRBV12-4 and TRBJ2-7, with D unresolved. This CDR3 is built from 14 residues. Here the CDR3 reads CTSSLAGELGEQYF. The DNA of the CDR3 is TGTACCAGCAGTTTAGCCGGAGAATTGGGCGAGCAGTACTTC.

The chain is built from TRBV5-6 and TRBJ2-1, with TRBD1 matching 8 bases. Germline V CDR1 and CDR2: SGHDT, YYEEEE. This CDR3 contains 15 residues. V gave up 1 base and J gave up 8 bases; unmatched junction bases: 8. CDR3 coding DNA: TGTGCCAGCAGCTTGTTCTCGGACAGGGCTTATGAGCAGTTCTTC. It is translated as CASSLFSDRAYEQFF.

This chain joins TRBV7-3 and TRBJ2-7; D unclear. Trimming shortened V by 0 bases and J by 3 bases, and 6 bases separated the two germline ends. There are 13 residues in the CDR3. The V gene's germline CDR1 is SGHTA and CDR2 FQGTGA. This chain's CDR3 is CASSLTHGYEQYF. CDR3 DNA sequence: TGTGCCAGCAGCTTAACGCACGGCTACGAGCAGTACTTC.

V and J are TRBV4-1 and TRBJ2-1, with 7 bases matching TRBD2. This CDR3 is built from 13 residues. Germline CDR1 and CDR2: MGHRA and YSYEKL. J gave up 9 bases and V 0 bases, and 2 bases lay outside the gene matches. In DNA, the CDR3 is TGCGCCAGCAGCCAAGAGCGCGGGGGTGAGCAGTTCTTC. Protein sequence: CASSQERGGEQFF.

The chain uses TRBV29-1 and TRBJ2-2; D is unresolved. Germline CDR1 SQVTM, CDR2 ANQGSEA. The CDR3 has 12 amino acids. Trimming shortened V by 2 bases and J by 3 bases, and 4 bases separated the two germline ends. The CDR3 is CSVEKDTGELFF. DNA of the CDR3: TGCAGCGTTGAAAAGGACACCGGGGAGCTGTTTTTT.

The J gene is TRBJ2-5, the V gene TRBV15; TRBD2 agrees at 7 bases. This CDR3 is built from 15 residues. V was pared by 0 bases and J by 7 bases, with 8 bases of the junction left unmatched. Germline V gives CDR1 LNHNV, CDR2 YYDKDF (reference sequence). CDR3 residues: CATSRDLGTTGTQYF. CDR3 DNA: TGTGCCACCAGCAGAGATCTTGGGACTACTGGGACCCAGTACTTC.

This clonotype was counted once. The chain recombines TRBV15 with TRBJ1-2; TRBD1 matches 7 bases. There are 15 residues in the CDR3. The V gene end was trimmed by 3 bases and the J gene end by 5 bases; junction bases not matched to a gene: 9. The germline V gene has CDR1 LNHNV and CDR2 YYDKDF (reference sequence). CDR3 region: CATSSTDRTHYGYTF. The CDR3 region has the DNA TGTGCCACCAGCAGTACGGACAGGACTCATTATGGCTACACCTTC.

This clonotype was seen a few times. The chain joins TRBV29-1 to TRBJ2-1; D call uncertain. With 7 bases removed from V and 6 bases from J, the gap between germline ends came to 16 bases. The CDR3 extends over 13 amino acids. In germline, CDR1 is SQVTM, CDR2 ANQGSEA. CDR3 protein: CSDTAPMGNEQFF. CDR3 in DNA: TGCAGCGATACAGCCCCGATGGGCAATGAGCAGTTCTTC.

This clonotype has a handful of counts. This chain uses TRBV20-1 with TRBJ2-1; D assignment may be TRBD1 or TRBD2 (5 bases each). Per germline, CDR1 DFQATT and CDR2 SNEGSKA (reference sequence). The V gene lost 1 base and the J gene lost 4 bases, with 14 bases spanning the gap. The CDR3 contains 15 residues. The CDR3 DNA reads as TGCAGTGCTAGAGTAGAGGGGCTAGTATACAATGAGCAGTTCTTC. Protein sequence: CSARVEGLVYNEQFF.

The chain links TRBV7-2 to TRBJ2-1, with no clear D. CDR1 SGHTA and CDR2 FQGNSA come from the germline V gene. V was clipped by 3 bases and J by 5 bases, with 11 bases between them. CDR3 length equals 14 residues. DNA for the CDR3: TGTGCCAGCAGCTTTTCGGAGCGAAACAATGAGCAGTTCTTC. Protein sequence: CASSFSERNNEQFF. Filled out from reference TRBV7-2 and TRBJ2-1, the complete variable domain reads GAGVSQSPSNKVTEKGKDVELRCDPISGHTALYWYRQSLGQGLEFLIYFQGNSAPDKSGLPSDRFSAERTGGSVSTLTIQRTQQEDSAVYLCASSFSERNNEQFFGPGTRLTVL.

This clonotype was seen a single time. The chain uses TRBV7-9 and TRBJ2-4; TRBD1 might be the D (6 bases). Trimming removed 5 bases at V and 0 bases at J, with 14 bases between. Germline assignment: CDR1 SEHNR and CDR2 FQNEAQ (reference sequence). The CDR3 has 16 residues. CDR3 DNA: TGTGCCAGCAGCCTACGCCGGACAGAAGCCAAAAACATTCAGTACTTC. It codes for CASSLRRTEAKNIQYF.

This chain uses TRBV13 with TRBJ1-2, with a weak D call TRBD1 (5 bases). Germline CDR1 and CDR2: PRHDT and FYEKMQ (reference sequence). V lost 1 base, J lost 8 bases, and 14 bases lay in between. The CDR3 sequence is 14 residues long. CDR3 in DNA: TGTGCCAGCAGCTTAGTAGGGTGGCCAGGGGGCTACACCTTC. It encodes CASSLVGWPGGYTF.

The chain uses TRBV28 and TRBJ2-4; D is perhaps TRBD2 (7 bases). The J call could be wrong; TRBJ2-7 is a better fit for the DNA end. The germline V gene has CDR1 MDHEN and CDR2 SYDVKM. The CDR3 has 14 residues. This CDR3 is CASSLRGARNEQYF. The CDR3 coding sequence is TGTGCCAGCAGTTTACGGGGGGCGCGTAACGAGCAGTACTTC.

This clonotype occurred a few times. The chain links TRBV7-9 to TRBJ1-2, with unresolved D. The length of the CDR3 is 13 residues. The V end lost 3 bases, the J end lost 4 bases, and 9 bases lay between the germline ends. The germline gives CDR1 SEHNR, CDR2 FQNEAQ (reference sequence). CDR3 sequence reads: CASSLVSGYGYTF. The CDR3 bases are TGTGCCAGCAGCTTGGTTAGCGGCTATGGCTACACCTTC.

In regard to this clonotype: An end of the junction does not agree with germline; a read error may underlie this. The V gene is TRBV7-7, the J gene TRBJ2-7; D uncertain. From germline, CDR1 is SSHAT and CDR2 FNYEAQ (reference sequence). CDR3 size: 15 residues. Here the CDR3 reads CASSPYPADSYEQYF. CDR3 in DNA: TGTGCTAGCAGCCCCTATCCCGCAGACTCCTACGAGCAGTACTTC.